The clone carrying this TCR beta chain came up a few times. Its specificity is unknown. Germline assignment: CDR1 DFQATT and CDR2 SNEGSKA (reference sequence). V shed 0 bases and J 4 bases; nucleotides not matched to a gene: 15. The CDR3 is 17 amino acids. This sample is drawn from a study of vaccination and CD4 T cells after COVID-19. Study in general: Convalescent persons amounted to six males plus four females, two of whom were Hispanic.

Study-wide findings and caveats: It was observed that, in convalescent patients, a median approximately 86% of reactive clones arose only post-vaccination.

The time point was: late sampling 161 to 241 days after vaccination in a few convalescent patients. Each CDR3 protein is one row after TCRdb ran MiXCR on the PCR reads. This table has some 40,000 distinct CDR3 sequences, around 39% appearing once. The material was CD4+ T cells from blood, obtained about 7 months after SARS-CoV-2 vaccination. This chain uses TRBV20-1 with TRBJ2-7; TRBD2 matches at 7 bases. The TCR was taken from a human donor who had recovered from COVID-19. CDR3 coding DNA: TGCAGTGCTAGAGATCTCGGTAGCGCTAGCGGAGGATACGAGCAGTACTTC. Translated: CSARDLGSASGGYEQYF.